This T cell receptor beta chain is drawn from a study of cytomegalovirus exposure and HLA in healthy donors (dated by TCRdb to about 2017). Regarding the research as a whole: According to a later analysis, one platform produced both the 100 to 150 validation repertoires and the approximately 660 repertoires of the first cohort. The study aimed to test whether cataloging public T cell receptors could reveal signatures of past pathogen exposure. In addition to the first cohort of hundreds of subjects, a separate validation cohort of approximately 110 different subjects was used. The study combined high-throughput TCR immunosequencing, statistical association of individual TCRs with disease status, and machine learning to predict cytomegalovirus infection status. Summary of the overall study and its limitations: The study listed 164 TCR beta chains as associated with cytomegalovirus. A later analysis found that TCRs clustered in the first cohort also tended to co-occur in the 120 validation repertoires, with roughly 95% of cluster scores above 0. Most TCR sequences were seen in very few donors, while some public TCRs were found in many individuals. A later analysis had no HLA typing for the validation cohort, so co-occurrence there was scored across all 130 or so repertoires. In vitro tests confirmed that three of the cytomegalovirus-associated TCR beta chains recognize cytomegalovirus antigens. According to the authors, the approach could potentially be generalized to other disease states and immunological phenotypes. The classifier was reported to diagnose cytomegalovirus status with high specificity and sensitivity in both the original and validation cohorts.

The donors belonged to the validation cohort of over a hundred subjects, which was separate from the 666-subject first cohort. On this clone itself: Its antigen remains unidentified. Base qualities are not at hand, and no much larger clone is one base apart.

In the germline V gene (reference sequence), CDR1 corresponds to SGHNT and CDR2 to YYREEE. V is shortened by 6 bases, J by 3 bases, and the region joining them spans 13 bases. The CDR3 holds 14 amino acids from the cysteine to the phenylalanine. Only the CDR3 region is kept as DNA, spanning 42 bases read in frame from base 1. Libraries were made using the immunoSEQ multiplex PCR assay. The study's own analysis went as follows. A statistical classification framework was built for diagnosing cytomegalovirus status from the catalog of TCR beta chain sequences. Imported from immuneACCESS, the table was reduced by TCRdb to in-frame sequences with V and J called. These copies leave out some clones; in studies compared against another copy, an unresolved V gene accounts for under half, and the cause of the remainder is not known. The DNA gave D and trimming, while V, J and clone size come from that table. The table for this sample lists a few hundred thousand clones; approximately 86% of them were counted only once. The top ten hold about 2.7% of the sample.

The source of this sequence is a woman younger than 30 in good health and CMV-seronegative. The specimen sequenced was PBMCs. Here the chain combines TRBV5-4 and TRBJ2-1; too little of a D gene remains to name it. The CDR3 protein: CASTPRPNYNEQFF. The DNA reads as follows: TGTGCCAGCACCCCGCGTCCAAACTACAATGAGCAGTTCTTC. With the rest looked up from the reference TRBV5-4 and TRBJ2-1 genes rather than sequenced, the full variable domain is ETGVTQSPTHLIKTRGQQVTLRCSSQSGHNTVSWYQQALGQGPQFIFQYYREEENGRGNFPPRFSGLQFPNYSSELNVNALELDDSALYLCASTPRPNYNEQFFGPGTRLTVL.